There are a few counts of the clone carrying this T cell receptor (beta chain). Its target is unknown. The study sequenced cultured CD4+ T cell DNA using the Oncomine TCR Beta short-read assay. One entry per CDR3 protein, called by TCRdb with MiXCR from the PCR reads. The sample records about 20,000 distinct CDR3 sequences, roughly two fifths being singletons. Treatment described: approximately 9-day PBMC culture with coronavirus spike peptide pools or control peptides (ViraFEST assay). ViraFEST stimulated the growth of antigen-specific T cells using peptide pools and subsequently profiled their TCRs by sequencing. PCR-confirmed positives ranged from March to December 2020, preceding US Alpha, Beta and Delta variants. This record belongs to a study of vaccination and CD4 T cells after COVID-19. Study conclusions and caveats: A nonsignificant rise from roughly 21 to 40 was seen in the median number of SARS-CoV-2-reactive clonotypes.

The sample consisted of CD4+ T cells from blood, cultured in vitro. This TCR was recovered from a human donor who had recovered from COVID-19.

The CDR3 bases are TGCAGTGCCAAAACTAGCGGGTTTGACAATGAGCAGTTCTTC. Translating it yields CSAKTSGFDNEQFF. The chain joins TRBV20-1 to TRBJ2-1; TRBD2 agrees at 9 bases. The ends lost 6 bases at V and 5 bases at J; junction bases unmatched: 8. From germline, CDR1 is DFQATT and CDR2 SNEGSKA (reference sequence). This CDR3 has 14 amino acids.